This T cell receptor (beta chain) was sequenced during a study of early T cells in non-severe SARS-CoV-2 infection. Study summary: With bulk RNA from unsorted whole blood as input, sequencing yielded unpaired chains.

Findings and caveats of the study: Matching against VDJdb likely underestimated virus-specific expansions, favoring anti-spike CD8.

Molecules of cDNA were individually given unique molecular identifiers that were attached to them. TCRdb re-analysed the 5' RACE reads in MiXCR, keeping a single row per CDR3 protein. Here the sample spans 80,000 to 95,000 distinct CDR3 sequences, around 15% being singletons. Germline V gene data show CDR1 as MNHEY and CDR2 as SVGAGI. There are 14 residues in the CDR3. V was shortened by 5 bases and J by 4 bases, with 12 bases between the two germline ends. In this sample, this clonotype turned up a few times. Its target is not known. This receptor was identified in an adult who was a healthcare worker with PCR-confirmed SARS-CoV-2 infection or an uninfected control (not recorded which). The chain couples TRBV6-5 to TRBJ1-5; no clear D. Sequenced: whole blood. The CDR3 protein is CASSLSLQNQPQHF. The CDR3 DNA reads as TGTGCCAGCAGTCTGAGTCTACAGAATCAGCCCCAGCATTTT.